These 3 T cell receptor beta chains share one sample of origin, sequenced in a study of blood T cell repertoires in COVID-19. Measured with immunoSEQ multiplex PCR; TCRdb has only the in-frame clones, and not every one. The sample shows 20,000 to 30,000 clones, roughly 89% of them seen only once. The source material was peripheral blood. Receptors originate from a woman aged 60-75 years with active COVID-19.

This chain links TRBV7-2 with TRBJ2-5; a weak D match, TRBD2 (6 bases). The CDR3 is 13 residues long. The V end was cut by 1 base, the J end by 4 bases, with 7 bases between. The V gene's germline CDR1 is SGHTA and CDR2 FQGNSA. CDR3 protein: CASSLERAETQYF. Written as DNA, the CDR3 is TGTGCCAGCAGCTTAGAGCGGGCAGAGACCCAGTACTTC. The whole variable domain, remainder taken from reference TRBV7-2 and TRBJ2-5, is GAGVSQSPSNKVTEKGKDVELRCDPISGHTALYWYRQSLGQGLEFLIYFQGNSAPDKSGLPSDRFSAERTGGSVSTLTIQRTQQEDSAVYLCASSLERAETQYFGPGTRLLVL.

The chain links TRBV21-1 to TRBJ1-5; the tabulated D call, TRBD1, remains unverified against the DNA. TRBV21-1 constitutes a pseudogene. The CDR3 consists of 19 residues. CDR3 loop: CASSKRWTGDPYSNQPQHF. The CDR3, as DNA: TGTGCCAGCAGCAAAAGGTGGACAGGGGACCCATATAGCAATCAGCCCCAGCATTTT.

V gene TRBV10-2 combines with J gene TRBJ2-1, with D perhaps matching TRBD2 (6 bases). The V and J ends lost 8 bases and 3 bases respectively, with 14 bases between them. This CDR3 has 14 residues. Germline V CDR1 and CDR2: WSHSY, SAAADI. The CDR3 coding sequence is TGCGCCAGCGGAATAGCGGCTTACTACAATGAGCAGTTCTTC. Translation gives CASGIAAYYNEQFF.